The present T cell receptor beta chain was sequenced within a study of human thymus T cells. Study outcomes and limitations: Repertoires sampled from thymus and blood appeared biased in V and J gene usage.

V shed 1 base and J shed 2 bases, with 11 bases lying between them. The CDR3 contains 16 residues. Germline V gene sequence: CDR1 SGHVS, CDR2 FQNEAQ. Finnish infants who were healthy and having corrective surgery for congenital heart defects made up the donors. Blood DNA came from all available leukocytes, not a fixed cell number. Sequencing was performed with immunoSEQ multiplex PCR; in TCRdb, only in-frame clones are kept and a portion is missing. Of roughly 60,000 clones in the sample, 94% are singletons; the top ten hold 5.5% to 7%. Notes on this clone: Its antigen is not identified.

Sample: blood. This chain uses TRBV7-8 with TRBJ1-4; D not certain. The TCR comes from a boy younger than two with a congenital heart defect but otherwise immunologically healthy. In nucleotides, the CDR3 is TGTGCCAGCAGCTTAGTGGTGGTATCGACTAATGAAAAACTGTTTTTT. Its translation is CASSLVVVSTNEKLFF.